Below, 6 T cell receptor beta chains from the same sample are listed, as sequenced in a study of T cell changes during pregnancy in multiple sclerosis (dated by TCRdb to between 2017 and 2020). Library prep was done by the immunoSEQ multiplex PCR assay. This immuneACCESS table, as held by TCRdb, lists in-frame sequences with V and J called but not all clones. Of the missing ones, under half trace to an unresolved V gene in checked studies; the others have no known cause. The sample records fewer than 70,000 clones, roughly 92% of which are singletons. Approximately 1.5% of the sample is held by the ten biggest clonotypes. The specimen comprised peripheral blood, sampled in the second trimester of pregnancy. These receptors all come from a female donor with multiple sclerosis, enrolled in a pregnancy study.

CDR3 nucleotide sequence: TGTGCCAGTAGTATTCAGGGTCAAGTCTATGGGGAGCAGTTCTTC. This gives the protein CASSIQGQVYGEQFF. This rearrangement joins TRBV19 to TRBJ2-1, with D tentatively TRBD1 (5 bases). The CDR3 is made up of 15 amino acids. Trimming stripped 3 bases from V and 10 bases from J, with 19 bases between. Per germline, CDR1 LNHDA and CDR2 SQIVND (reference sequence).

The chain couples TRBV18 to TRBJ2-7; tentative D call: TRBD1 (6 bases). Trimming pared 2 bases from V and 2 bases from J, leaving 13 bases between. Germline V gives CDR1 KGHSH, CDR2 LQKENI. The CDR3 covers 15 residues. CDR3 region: CASSPSQGSPYEQYF. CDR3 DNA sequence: TGTGCCAGCTCACCAAGTCAGGGGAGTCCCTACGAGCAGTACTTC.

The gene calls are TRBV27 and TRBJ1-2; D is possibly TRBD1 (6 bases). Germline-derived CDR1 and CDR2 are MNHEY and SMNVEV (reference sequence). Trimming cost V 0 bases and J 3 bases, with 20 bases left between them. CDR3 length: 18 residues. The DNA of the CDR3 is TGTGCCAGCAGTTTATCAGGGGGAACCTTCCGAGGTGACTATGGCTACACCTTC. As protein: CASSLSGGTFRGDYGYTF.

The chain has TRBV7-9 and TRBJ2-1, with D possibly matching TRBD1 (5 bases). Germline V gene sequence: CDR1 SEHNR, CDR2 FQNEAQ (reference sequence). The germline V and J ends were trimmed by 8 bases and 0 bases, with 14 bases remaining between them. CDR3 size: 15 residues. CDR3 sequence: CASLETESSYNEQFF. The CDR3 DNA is TGTGCCAGCCTTGAGACAGAGAGCTCCTACAATGAGCAGTTCTTC.

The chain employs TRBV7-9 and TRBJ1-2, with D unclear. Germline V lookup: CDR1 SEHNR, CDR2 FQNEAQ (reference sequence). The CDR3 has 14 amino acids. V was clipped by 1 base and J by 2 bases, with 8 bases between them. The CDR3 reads CASSLDSGNYGYTF. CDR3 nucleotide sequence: TGTGCCAGCAGCTTAGATTCCGGGAACTATGGCTACACCTTC.

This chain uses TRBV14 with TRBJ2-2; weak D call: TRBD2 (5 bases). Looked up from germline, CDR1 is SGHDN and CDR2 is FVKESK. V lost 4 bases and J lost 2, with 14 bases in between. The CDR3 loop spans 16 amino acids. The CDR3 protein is CASSPEVFGNTGELFF. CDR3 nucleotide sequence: TGTGCCAGCAGCCCGGAGGTCTTTGGAAACACCGGGGAGCTGTTTTTT.